This T cell receptor (beta chain) is from a study of CD8 T cells in Susac syndrome (dated by TCRdb to between 2018 and 2021). The study in broad terms: Among the sequenced Susac syndrome patients, over five had clinically active disease and fewer than ten were in clinical remission. At blood withdrawal, Susac syndrome patients were therapy-naive, treated with corticosteroids (with IVIg additionally given to some), or treated with IVIg alone. Whether CD8+ T cell activation and differentiation in Susac syndrome was antigen driven was tested using repertoire sequencing.

What the work shows at the level of the full study, not this receptor alone: The number of individuals in the TCR sequencing and HLA analysis was acknowledged as relatively small. In the CD4+ T cell repertoire of Susac syndrome patients, clonal expansion was not detected.

To note about this clonotype: It has no known antigen specificity. No base qualities exist here, and no much larger clone lies one base off it.

RNA was extracted using the RNeasy kit, and roughly 0.45 to 1 microgram was reverse transcribed with random hexamers. The immunoSEQ multiplex PCR assay, covering 54 Vbeta and 13 Jbeta segments, was used to amplify TCR beta CDR3 regions. Bias from PCR amplification was corrected by using a synthetic template baseline for primer optimization and for computational correction. The study's processing was this. Reads were assigned to V, D and J genes according to IMGT and analyzed in immunoSEQ Analyzer, with only productive sequences retained. Clonality was computed as one minus Shannon entropy normalized by log2 of the number of productive unique sequences. For each patient and control, public and private clones were evaluated among the 100 most prevalent clones. Susac-specific clones were defined as absent from healthy and MS cohorts, 850 to 1,300 published viral clones and other ImmuneACCESS disease sequences. TCRdb reanalyzed the raw reads on its own, using fastp at Q25 for trimming and MiXCR for clone calling, and kept in-frame beta chains. Every entry covers one CDR3 protein and lists the most common genes and DNA from its rows. What appears here as the V and J calls and clone size reflects TCRdb's work, not the paper's. Counted in this sample were about 200,000 distinct CDR3 sequences; around nine tenths of them appeared once. In total, the top ten clones hold 0.087% of the sample.

Spanning cysteine to phenylalanine, the CDR3 consists of 16 amino acids. Only the CDR3 region is kept as DNA, spanning 48 bases read in frame from base 1. The CDR1 and CDR2 encoded by the germline V gene are MNHNS and SASEGT. The junction carries 13 bases between V and J, which are trimmed by 0 bases and 7 bases respectively. Peripheral blood CD8+ and CD4+ T cells from healthy donors, Susac syndrome patients and multiple sclerosis patients were profiled by high-throughput TCR beta sequencing. Recently defined diagnostic criteria for definite or probable disease were met by the Susac syndrome patients. Bulk CD8+ and CD4+ T cells were purified by magnetic negative isolation, while CD8+ TEMRA cells were enriched using FACS. Blood was collected in EDTA tubes and processed within 24 hours, with PBMCs isolated through density gradient centrifugation. PBMCs destined for TCR sequencing were cryopreserved in liquid nitrogen and later thawed in a 37 °C water bath. A purity of at least 90% was achieved for sorted or isolated CD4+, CD8+ and CD8+ TEMRA cells.

This receptor was obtained from a human donor with Susac syndrome. The sequencing input was CD4+ T cells from PBMCs. The rearrangement combines TRBV6-1 with TRBJ1-6; the D gene lacks a confident call. The CDR3 in this case is CASSEAPGAQNSPLHF. The bases read TGTGCCAGCAGTGAAGCGCCAGGAGCCCAAAATTCACCCCTCCACTTT.